This T cell receptor (beta chain) was recorded in a study of control samples from healthy donors and cancer patients. This CDR3 comprises 15 residues. Trimming took 5 bases from V and 4 from J; bases not matched to a gene: 6. Germline-derived CDR1 and CDR2 are MNHEY and SVGEGT. The method was immunoSEQ multiplex PCR; TCRdb's version includes in-frame clones alone and lacks a portion of them. The sample yields around 110,000 clones, roughly 91% seen once. The chain links TRBV6-2 or TRBV6-3 to TRBJ2-1; 9 bases line up with TRBD1. Sequenced: blood. The TCR originated in a woman in her sixties or seventies in good health. The CDR3 nucleotides read TGTGCCAGCAGTGTCACAGGGGGCGGGTACAATGAGCAGTTCTTC. Amino acid sequence: CASSVTGGGYNEQFF.